Following are 30 T cell receptor beta chains from one sample sequenced in a study of blood T cell repertoires in COVID-19. Libraries were prepared by immunoSEQ multiplex PCR; TCRdb keeps only in-frame clonotypes and omits some of them. Here the sample spans approximately 430,000 clones, 86% being singletons. Sequencing used peripheral blood. These receptors were taken from a woman younger than 45 with active or convalescent COVID-19.

The CDR3 DNA is TGTGCCAGCAGCTCCCCCGGGACAGGGTTTGAAGCTTTCTTT. It translates to CASSSPGTGFEAFF. V usage is TRBV5-4 and J usage is TRBJ1-1, with TRBD1 matching over 9 bases. The CDR3 length is 14 residues. The V gene's germline CDR1 is SGHNT and CDR2 YYREEE (reference sequence). With 3 bases clipped from V and 7 bases from J, the junction kept 7 bases outside the gene matches.

CDR3 in DNA: TGTGCTAGTGGTCCCAGCGGGGGGGTCTTCTACAATGAGCAGTTCTTC. The encoded protein is CASGPSGGVFYNEQFF. This rearrangement joins TRBV12-5 to TRBJ2-1; 10 nucleotides agree with TRBD2. This CDR3 has 16 amino acids. Trimming removed 5 bases from V and 3 bases from J; junction bases left unmatched: 7. Germline CDR1 LGHNT, CDR2 FRNRAP.

This chain joins TRBV5-1 and TRBJ2-1, with 11 bases aligning to TRBD2. Germline V CDR1 and CDR2: SGHRS, YFSETQ. The CDR3 consists of 17 residues. The ends lost 1 base at V and 7 bases at J; junction bases unmatched: 10. The CDR3 sequence is CASSLNSGRARMNEQFF. Written as DNA, the CDR3 is TGCGCCAGCAGCTTGAATAGCGGGAGGGCCAGGATGAATGAGCAGTTCTTC.

The chain has TRBV6-5 and TRBJ2-1; 10 positions agree with TRBD1. The CDR3 is 16 residues long. The V and J ends lost 4 bases and 5 bases, in that order; junction bases with no gene match: 8. Germline CDR1 MNHEY, CDR2 SVGAGI. DNA of the CDR3: TGTGCCAGCAGTTCCGAGACAGGGGGCGCCGACAATGAGCAGTTCTTC. It translates to CASSSETGGADNEQFF.

The chain links TRBV7-2 to TRBJ1-2; 8 nucleotides align to TRBD1. CDR3 length: 14 amino acids. CDR1 is SGHTA and CDR2 is FQGNSA in the germline V gene. Trimming took 4 bases from V and 7 from J; bases not matched to a gene: 8. The DNA for the CDR3 is TGTGCCAGCAGCTCCTTCCAGGGGGCGGGTGGCTACACCTTC. Amino acid sequence: CASSSFQGAGGYTF.

The chain links TRBV4-1 to TRBJ1-2; TRBD1 matches 8 bases. V trimming: 1 base; J trimming: 4 bases; junction bases outside the gene matches: 11. The CDR3 is made up of 17 amino acids. Germline CDR1 MGHRA, CDR2 YSYEKL. DNA of the CDR3: TGCGCCAGCAGCCAAGTATCCCGAGACAGGGGAGGCTATGGCTACACCTTC. Translation gives CASSQVSRDRGGYGYTF.

V gene TRBV19 combines with J gene TRBJ2-3; TRBD2 might be the D (5 bases). The CDR3 runs 14 residues. Deletions cut 6 bases from V and 2 bases from J, with 12 bases between. From germline, CDR1 is LNHDA and CDR2 SQIVND (reference sequence). The CDR3 coding sequence is TGTGCCAGTAGAGACTACCGCAACACAGATACGCAGTATTTT. This codes for CASRDYRNTDTQYF.

This chain joins TRBV5-1 and TRBJ1-5; 7 nucleotides match TRBD1. V shed 4 bases and J 4 bases; nucleotides not matched to a gene: 5. The CDR3 is 14 amino acids. CDR1 and CDR2 from the germline V gene are SGHRS and YFSETQ. The CDR3 loop is CASSRDSHNQPQHF. The CDR3 region has the DNA TGCGCCAGCAGCCGGGACAGCCATAATCAGCCCCAGCATTTT.

This clone has just one count. The CDR3 coding sequence is TGTGCCACCAGGGGGGCAGGCAATCAGCCCCAGCATTTT. It specifies CATRGAGNQPQHF. The rearrangement joins TRBV6-5 to TRBJ1-5, with 7 bases that match TRBD1. Losses at the gene ends were 10 bases for V and 2 bases for J; bases not matched to a gene: 5. The CDR3 contains 13 residues. From germline, CDR1 is MNHEY and CDR2 SVGAGI.

The V and J genes are TRBV5-1 and TRBJ2-1, with D tentatively TRBD2 (5 bases). CDR3 length: 12 amino acids. Germline V gene data show CDR1 as SGHRS and CDR2 as YFSETQ. V was trimmed by 0 bases and J by 12 bases, leaving 10 bases between them. In nucleotides, the CDR3 is TGCGCCAGCAGCTTGGCCGCAGGAGGGCAGTTCTTC. Translated, it gives CASSLAAGGQFF.

This clone was seen just once. The J gene is TRBJ2-7, the V gene TRBV18; D is perhaps TRBD1 (6 bases). Germline V gene sequence: CDR1 KGHSH, CDR2 LQKENI. This CDR3 is 15 amino acids long. The germline V and J ends were trimmed by 3 bases and 0 bases, with 12 bases remaining between them. The DNA for the CDR3 is TGTGCCAGCTCACCGGACAGCAGTAGCTCCTACGAGCAGTACTTC. Translating gives CASSPDSSSSYEQYF.

The V and J genes are TRBV28 and TRBJ1-1; 7 bases agree with TRBD1. The CDR3 has 15 amino acids. Germline V lookup: CDR1 MDHEN, CDR2 SYDVKM. Trimming removed 6 bases from V and 6 bases from J; junction bases left unmatched: 13. The CDR3 here is CASSQGGTGDPEAFF. The CDR3 DNA is TGTGCCAGCAGCCAGGGGGGAACAGGGGACCCTGAAGCTTTCTTT.

Comment on this clone: This same CDR3 is encoded by further DNA sequences in the sample. The J gene is TRBJ2-3, the V gene TRBV19, with 7 bases fitting TRBD2. With 9 bases clipped from V and 4 bases from J, the junction kept 4 bases outside the gene matches. There are 12 residues in the CDR3. Germline lookup yields CDR1 LNHDA and CDR2 SQIVND (reference sequence). CDR3: CASSRGADTQYF. CDR3 coding DNA: TGTGCCAGCTCTCGGGGGGCAGATACGCAGTATTTT.

The chain employs TRBV27 and TRBJ2-7, with 7 bases aligning to TRBD1. Trimming at V came to 6 bases and at J to 5 bases, leaving 16 bases not matched to a gene. The CDR3 has 16 residues. Germline CDR1 reads MNHEY; CDR2 reads SMNVEV (reference sequence). CDR3 loop: CASSSEAGTAFHEQYF. The CDR3, as DNA: TGTGCCAGCAGCTCAGAGGCCGGGACAGCATTTCACGAGCAGTACTTC.

The chain employs TRBV10-3 and TRBJ1-1; D may be TRBD1 (6 bases). Trimming left V 10 bases short and J 0 bases short, with 15 bases between. Germline CDR1 and CDR2: ENHRY and SYGVKD. The CDR3 is 14 amino acids. The chain's CDR3 is CATSRGGMNTEAFF. CDR3 bases: TGTGCCACGAGCCGGGGGGGCATGAACACTGAAGCTTTCTTT.

This chain connects TRBV18 to TRBJ1-3; 8 bases fit TRBD1. Per the germline V gene, CDR1 is KGHSH and CDR2 is LQKENI. The CDR3 is made up of 17 amino acids. With V trimmed by 4 bases and J by 4 bases, 12 bases remained unmatched. For the CDR3, the DNA is TGTGCCAGCTCACGGATAGACAGGGGAACGGCGGGAAACACCATATATTTT. Protein product: CASSRIDRGTAGNTIYF.

The chain links TRBV5-8 to TRBJ2-7, with TRBD1 as a possible D gene (6 bases). V was trimmed by 5 bases and J by 1 base, leaving 13 bases between them. CDR1 and CDR2 (germline): SGHTS, YDEGEE. The CDR3 loop spans 14 amino acids. Written as DNA, the CDR3 is TGTGCCAGCAGAAGGCAGACAGGATCCTACGAGCAGTACTTC. Translating it yields CASRRQTGSYEQYF.

The chain employs TRBV5-6 and TRBJ1-2; 7 bases are a match to TRBD1. Germline V gives CDR1 SGHDT, CDR2 YYEEEE. V was pared by 4 bases and J by 1 base, with 10 bases of the junction left unmatched. The CDR3 runs 16 residues. This chain's CDR3 is CASSQGGGRLNYGYTF. CDR3 DNA sequence: TGTGCCAGCAGCCAGGGGGGCGGACGGCTTAACTATGGCTACACCTTC.

In its sample, this clone was seen once. The J gene is TRBJ2-2, the V gene TRBV18; a weak D match, TRBD2 (6 bases). The length of the CDR3 is 16 residues. The germline gives CDR1 KGHSH, CDR2 LQKENI. V lost 3 bases, J lost 2 bases, and 13 bases lay in between. DNA of the CDR3: TGTGCCAGCTCACCTCGGGACTTAAGAAACACCGGGGAGCTGTTTTTT. The encoded protein is CASSPRDLRNTGELFF.

The CDR3 sequence is CASSDDRVSYGYTF. The CDR3 nucleotides read TGTGCCAGCAGTGACGACAGGGTCTCCTATGGCTACACCTTC. The rearrangement uses TRBV6-1 and TRBJ1-2; 7 bases are shared with TRBD1. Trimming cost V 3 bases and J 4 bases; bases outside gene matches: 5. The CDR3 is made up of 14 amino acids. Germline values: CDR1 MNHNS, CDR2 SASEGT.

This chain joins TRBV5-1 and TRBJ1-5, with D possibly matching TRBD1 (6 bases). Trimming shortened V by 2 bases and J by 5 bases, and 8 bases separated the two germline ends. The germline gives CDR1 SGHRS, CDR2 YFSETQ. The CDR3 sequence is 13 residues long. The CDR3 here is CASSFAGDQPQHF. CDR3 coding DNA: TGCGCCAGCAGCTTCGCAGGGGATCAGCCCCAGCATTTT.

The V call is TRBV7-9, the J call TRBJ1-3, with unresolved D. The CDR3 length is 14 residues. V was trimmed by 4 bases and J by 1 base, leaving 8 bases between them. Germline CDR1 reads SEHNR; CDR2 reads FQNEAQ (reference sequence). The CDR3 region has the DNA TGTGCCAGCAGCTCAACAAGATCTGGAAACACCATATATTTT. It specifies CASSSTRSGNTIYF.

The chain uses TRBV4-1 and TRBJ1-6, with a weak D call TRBD1 (5 bases). This CDR3 is 13 amino acids long. Trimming took 1 base from V and 10 from J, leaving 8 bases between them. Germline V gene sequence: CDR1 MGHRA, CDR2 YSYEKL. CDR3 region: CASSQGGRSPLHF. The CDR3 bases are TGCGCCAGCAGCCAAGGGGGGAGGTCACCCCTCCACTTT.

V and J are TRBV2 and TRBJ1-5; a weak D match, TRBD1 (6 bases). CDR1 and CDR2 from the germline V gene are SNHLY and FYNNEI. V lost 1 base to trimming and J lost 7 bases, with 11 bases between them. This CDR3 is built from 14 residues. DNA for the CDR3: TGTGCCAGCAGTGAAGGGGGGGGCTGGCAGCCCCAGCATTTT. This gives the protein CASSEGGGWQPQHF.

This chain uses TRBV10-2 with TRBJ2-7; 7 bases are shared with TRBD2. Germline loops: CDR1 WSHSY, CDR2 SAAADI. V trimming: 4 bases; J trimming: 2 bases; junction bases outside the gene matches: 2. The CDR3 spans 13 residues. Here the CDR3 DNA reads TGCGCCAGCAGTGGTGGGACTACCTACGAGCAGTACTTC. Amino acids: CASSGGTTYEQYF.

J is TRBJ2-1 and V is TRBV2; 7 bases agree with TRBD1. After removal of 7 bases from V and 0 bases from J, the junction contained 6 bases not matched to a gene. Germline V lookup: CDR1 SNHLY, CDR2 FYNNEI. The CDR3 spans 15 residues. CDR3 bases: TGTGCCAGCAAGGGGGCTACCAGCTCCTACAATGAGCAGTTCTTC. Encoded protein: CASKGATSSYNEQFF.

The rearrangement joins TRBV6-1 to TRBJ2-1; 10 nucleotides agree with TRBD2. This CDR3 has 14 amino acids. The J segment lost 9 bases and the V segment lost 3 bases, leaving 5 bases of the junction unmatched. Germline CDR1 and CDR2: MNHNS and SASEGT. The CDR3 reads CASSELAGEFEQFF. The CDR3 DNA sequence: TGTGCCAGCAGTGAGCTAGCGGGAGAGTTTGAGCAGTTCTTC.

This clone was seen a handful of times. The chain uses TRBV7-8 and TRBJ2-2, with 8 bases aligning to TRBD2. The V and J ends lost 5 bases and 4 bases, in that order; junction bases with no gene match: 12. The CDR3 loop spans 17 amino acids. Germline assignment: CDR1 SGHVS and CDR2 FQNEAQ. The CDR3, as DNA: TGTGCCAGCAGCCAGCTGGGGGTAGCGGGATTCACCGGGGAGCTGTTTTTT. Translating gives CASSQLGVAGFTGELFF.

J is TRBJ2-3 and V is TRBV27; possible D gene TRBD2, 5 bases. Trimming took off 5 bases at V and 3 bases at J, with 18 bases between the two ends. Germline lookup yields CDR1 MNHEY and CDR2 SMNVEV (reference sequence). The CDR3 loop spans 16 amino acids. The CDR3: CASSVFGGGGTDTQYF. The DNA for the CDR3 is TGTGCCAGCAGTGTATTCGGCGGAGGTGGTACAGATACGCAGTATTTT.

J is TRBJ2-7 and V is TRBV5-6, with 9 bases identical to TRBD1. V was clipped by 2 bases and J by 7 bases; unmatched bases: 10. This CDR3 contains 15 residues. CDR1 is SGHDT, CDR2 YYEEEE, per germline. CDR3 sequence (DNA): TGTGCCAGCAGCTTTTCCGGGACAGGGATCGGGGAGCAGTACTTC. Its translation is CASSFSGTGIGEQYF.